Following are 27 T cell receptor beta chains from one sample sequenced in a study of blood T cell repertoires in COVID-19. Method: immunoSEQ multiplex PCR; TCRdb's copy keeps in-frame clones and lacks some. Of a few hundred thousand clones in the sample, roughly 87% were seen once. The sequenced material came from peripheral blood. These receptors were obtained from a woman aged 55-75 years with COVID-19, enrolled during active disease.

The chain has TRBV5-6 and TRBJ1-1; D ambiguous. The CDR3 runs 16 residues. Trimming removed 4 bases from V and 0 bases from J, with 16 bases in between. Germline assignment: CDR1 SGHDT and CDR2 YYEEEE. The CDR3 sequence is CASSDNEGVMNTEAFF. In nucleotides, the CDR3 is TGTGCCAGCAGCGACAATGAGGGAGTTATGAACACTGAAGCTTTCTTT. Complete variable domain (other parts from reference TRBV5-6 and TRBJ1-1): DAGVTQSPTHLIKTRGQQVTLRCSPKSGHDTVSWYQQALGQGPQFIFQYYEEEERQRGNFPDRFSGHQFPNYSSELNVNALLLGDSALYLCASSDNEGVMNTEAFFGQGTRLTVV.

CDR3 in amino acids: CSVGRGYGYTF. CDR3 sequence (DNA): TGCAGCGTTGGCAGAGGGTATGGCTACACCTTC. V gene TRBV29-1 combines with J gene TRBJ1-2; D is unclear. Between the trimmed V and J ends, which lost 4 bases and 5 bases, there was a span of 8 bases. Germline V gene sequence: CDR1 SQVTM, CDR2 ANQGSEA. The CDR3 sequence is 11 residues long.

The chain employs TRBV18 and TRBJ1-3; D is perhaps TRBD1 (6 bases). Germline CDR1 and CDR2: KGHSH and LQKENI. This CDR3 comprises 17 residues. Trimming took off 2 bases at V and 0 bases at J, with 14 bases between the two ends. The CDR3 region is CASSPDRQILSGNTIYF. The CDR3 nucleotides are TGTGCCAGCTCACCAGACAGGCAGATCCTCTCTGGAAACACCATATATTTT. The variable domain in full, completed from reference TRBV18 and TRBJ1-3, reads NAGVMQNPRHLVRRRGQEARLRCSPMKGHSHVYWYRQLPEEGLKFMVYLQKENIIDESGMPKERFSAEFPKEGPSILRIQQVVRGDSAAYFCASSPDRQILSGNTIYFGEGSWLTVV.

The chain couples TRBV10-3 to TRBJ2-1, with 11 bases matching TRBD1. There are 15 residues in the CDR3. The V gene end was trimmed by 2 bases and the J gene end by 7 bases; junction bases not matched to a gene: 4. Germline lookup yields CDR1 ENHRY and CDR2 SYGVKD. CDR3 residues: CAISELGQGANEQFF. The CDR3 nucleotides are TGTGCCATCAGTGAGCTAGGACAGGGGGCTAATGAGCAGTTCTTC.

This clone was picked up a small number of times. The chain links TRBV20-1 to TRBJ1-2, with D possibly matching TRBD1 (5 bases). V was clipped by 6 bases and J by 8 bases, with 13 bases between them. CDR1 is DFQATT and CDR2 is SNEGSKA in the germline V gene (reference sequence). The CDR3 covers 11 residues. The CDR3 loop reads CSANGAEGYTF. The DNA for the CDR3 is TGCAGTGCCAATGGGGCGGAGGGCTACACCTTC.

This sequence joins TRBV18 and TRBJ1-4, with 9 bases that match TRBD1. The germline gives CDR1 KGHSH, CDR2 LQKENI. Germline trimming cut 3 bases from V and 6 bases from J; bases unmatched to any gene: 2. The CDR3 loop spans 14 amino acids. CDR3: CASSPGQGHEKLFF. The CDR3 DNA reads as TGTGCCAGCTCACCGGGACAGGGCCATGAAAAACTGTTTTTT.

This chain links TRBV5-1 with TRBJ1-1; TRBD1 matches 12 bases. CDR3 length equals 16 residues. After removal of 3 bases from V and 0 bases from J, the junction contained 3 bases not matched to a gene. Germline V gene lookup returns CDR1 SGHRS and CDR2 YFSETQ. The CDR3: CASSWGTGGVNTEAFF. CDR3 bases: TGCGCCAGCAGCTGGGGGACAGGGGGCGTGAACACTGAAGCTTTCTTT.

V and J are TRBV11-2 and TRBJ2-3, with 15 bases fitting TRBD2. The CDR3 is 15 amino acids. Losses at the gene ends were 4 bases for V and 6 bases for J; bases not matched to a gene: 2. Germline CDR1 SGHAT, CDR2 FQNNGV. The CDR3 bases are TGTGCCAGCAGCTGGACTAGCGGGGGGGCTGATACGCAGTATTTT. Translating gives CASSWTSGGADTQYF.

This chain connects TRBV6-6 to TRBJ2-1, with TRBD1 identical over 11 bases. V dropped 2 bases and J dropped 6; count of bases not matched to a gene: 3. Germline V gene lookup returns CDR1 MNHNY and CDR2 SVGAGI (reference sequence). CDR3 length equals 15 residues. CDR3 bases: TGTGCCAGCAGTTACAAGGGACAGGGGGGCAATGAGCAGTTCTTC. This gives the protein CASSYKGQGGNEQFF.

The genes are TRBV10-3 and TRBJ1-5; the D is unclear. Deletions cut 4 bases from V and 6 bases from J, with 13 bases between. Germline V gene lookup returns CDR1 ENHRY and CDR2 SYGVKD. The length of the CDR3 is 14 residues. For the CDR3, the DNA is TGTGCCATCAGTGTGACGGGAGGCGTTCAGCCCCAGCATTTT. Residues: CAISVTGGVQPQHF.

This chain joins TRBV7-8 and TRBJ1-1; D ambiguous. The germline CDR1 and CDR2 sequences are SGHVS and FQNEAQ. The CDR3 is 15 residues long. V was trimmed by 6 bases and J by 0 bases, leaving 14 bases between them. CDR3 region: CASRPPTGMNTEAFF. CDR3 bases: TGTGCCAGCAGACCACCCACCGGGATGAACACTGAAGCTTTCTTT.

This clone was seen a few times. V gene TRBV29-1 combines with J gene TRBJ2-7, with D perhaps matching TRBD2 (7 bases). From germline, CDR1 is SQVTM and CDR2 ANQGSEA. The V end lost 3 bases, the J end lost 6 bases, and 15 bases lay between the germline ends. This CDR3 has 13 amino acids. The DNA of the CDR3 is TGCAGCGTTGATGGGGGGGGCACGGTCGAGCAGTACTTC. Protein product: CSVDGGGTVEQYF.

The J gene is TRBJ1-2, the V gene TRBV7-2; D is unclear. This CDR3 comprises 13 residues. Trimming shortened V by 6 bases and J by 0 bases, and 8 bases separated the two germline ends. Germline V CDR1 and CDR2: SGHTA, FQGNSA. CDR3 amino acids: CASSSGTNYGYTF. Written as DNA, the CDR3 is TGTGCCAGCAGTTCCGGGACTAACTATGGCTACACCTTC.

This sequence joins TRBV24-1 and TRBJ1-1; D not resolved. Germline V gene sequence: CDR1 KGHDR, CDR2 SFDVKD. V was cut by 4 bases and J by 4 bases, with 9 bases left in between. The CDR3 contains 13 residues. The DNA of the CDR3 is TGTGCCACCAGTGACCCATCCGGCACTGAAGCTTTCTTT. Amino acid sequence: CATSDPSGTEAFF.

This clone was seen ten or more times. This rearrangement joins TRBV6-1 to TRBJ1-2; 9 nucleotides line up with TRBD1. Germline CDR1 MNHNS, CDR2 SASEGT. J was trimmed by 4 bases and V by 2 bases; bases with no gene match: 2. The CDR3 sequence is 14 residues long. CDR3 nucleotides: TGTGCCAGCAGTGAATGGACAGGGGTCTATGGCTACACCTTC. Amino acids: CASSEWTGVYGYTF.

CDR3 sequence (DNA): TGTGCCAGCAGTGGGGTCGGGGGGCCTCGCTCTGGAAACACCATATATTTT. It specifies CASSGVGGPRSGNTIYF. The chain employs TRBV2 and TRBJ1-3; D may be TRBD1 (6 bases). The germline gives CDR1 SNHLY, CDR2 FYNNEI. Trimming removed 4 bases from V and 0 bases from J, with 16 bases in between. This CDR3 spans 17 amino acids.

This clone was detected a few times. The chain uses TRBV19 and TRBJ1-2; 8 bases match TRBD1. CDR1 is LNHDA and CDR2 is SQIVND in the germline V gene (reference sequence). The CDR3 loop spans 16 amino acids. The trim removed 4 bases at V and 4 bases at J, leaving 11 bases unmatched. The DNA for the CDR3 is TGTGCCAGTAGTAACAAGGCCCGACAGGGGTCCTATGGCTACACCTTC. Amino acids: CASSNKARQGSYGYTF.

This clone was detected only once. This chain links TRBV28 with TRBJ2-7; D gene ambiguous. V lost 8 bases and J 6 bases, leaving 14 bases between the germline ends. The CDR3 contains 12 residues. Germline lookup yields CDR1 MDHEN and CDR2 SYDVKM. The CDR3, as DNA: TGTGCCAGCCACAGTTCCGGATCCGAGCAGTACTTC. This gives the protein CASHSSGSEQYF.

This clone was observed once. CDR3: CASILNREGTEAFF. The CDR3, as DNA: TGTGCCAGTATCCTGAACAGGGAAGGCACTGAAGCTTTCTTT. The gene calls are TRBV19 and TRBJ1-1, with D perhaps matching TRBD1 (6 bases). The germline V gene has CDR1 LNHDA and CDR2 SQIVND (reference sequence). The CDR3 totals 14 residues. Trimming cost V 7 bases and J 4 bases, with 16 bases left between them.

The CDR3 nucleotides are TGTGCCAGCAGCTTAGTGGCAGGGGCGAACACTGAAGCTTTCTTT. It translates to CASSLVAGANTEAFF. The chain is built from TRBV11-2 and TRBJ1-1; tentative D call: TRBD1 (6 bases). From germline, CDR1 is SGHAT and CDR2 FQNNGV. This CDR3 is 15 amino acids long. Trimming removed 1 base at V and 1 base at J, with 10 bases between.

This clone has just one count. The V call is TRBV7-8, the J call TRBJ2-1; D remains unclear. The CDR3 loop spans 12 amino acids. Germline loops: CDR1 SGHVS, CDR2 FQNEAQ. Trimming took off 3 bases at V and 10 bases at J, with 10 bases between the two ends. The CDR3 nucleotides read TGTGCCAGCAGCTTTAGCTTCCAGGAGCAGTTCTTC. This gives the protein CASSFSFQEQFF.

The chain carries TRBV19 and TRBJ1-1; TRBD1 matches at 10 bases. The V segment lost 8 bases and the J segment 3 bases; nucleotides outside the gene matches: 6. CDR3 length: 14 residues. Germline CDR1 LNHDA, CDR2 SQIVND (reference sequence). The CDR3 DNA is TGTGCCAGTGCGGACAGGGGGTATTACACTGAAGCTTTCTTT. Its protein product is CASADRGYYTEAFF.

This clone is a singleton in its sample. This chain connects TRBV19 to TRBJ1-1; 7 nucleotides align to TRBD1. The V segment lost 0 bases and the J segment 4 bases; nucleotides outside the gene matches: 11. The CDR3 totals 17 residues. Germline assignment: CDR1 LNHDA and CDR2 SQIVND (reference sequence). This CDR3 is CASSIDPTGLASTEAFF. Written as DNA, the CDR3 is TGTGCCAGTAGTATAGATCCGACAGGGTTGGCGAGCACTGAAGCTTTCTTT. Looking up the rest from reference TRBV19 and TRBJ1-1 gives the full variable domain: DGGITQSPKYLFRKEGQNVTLSCEQNLNHDAMYWYRQDPGQGLRLIYYSQIVNDFQKGDIAEGYSVSREKKESFPLTVTSAQKNPTAFYLCASSIDPTGLASTEAFFGQGTRLTVV.

Only one count was recorded for this clone. V gene TRBV4-2 combines with J gene TRBJ1-6, with 8 positions matching TRBD1. The CDR3 has 15 residues. The J segment lost 7 bases and the V segment lost 4 bases, leaving 6 bases of the junction unmatched. Germline V gene sequence: CDR1 LGHNA, CDR2 YNFKEQ. Written as DNA, the CDR3 is TGTGCCAGCAGCCCCTCGGACAGGGACAATTCACCCCTCCACTTT. Amino acids: CASSPSDRDNSPLHF.

The J gene is TRBJ1-1, the V gene TRBV19; TRBD1 is a possible D gene (5 bases). Germline assignment: CDR1 LNHDA and CDR2 SQIVND (reference sequence). This CDR3 spans 15 amino acids. The ends were cut back, 2 bases at V and 1 base at J, with 11 bases in the middle. The CDR3 loop reads CASSIYGRENTEAFF. The CDR3 DNA sequence: TGTGCCAGTAGTATATATGGCAGGGAGAACACTGAAGCTTTCTTT.

The chain links TRBV25-1 to TRBJ2-7, with 7 bases lining up with TRBD1. This CDR3 spans 16 amino acids. The V and J ends lost 5 bases and 4 bases, in that order; junction bases with no gene match: 14. Germline V gene data show CDR1 as MGHDK and CDR2 as SYGVNS. The CDR3 DNA reads as TGTGCCAGCAGTCCCCTGGGGTGGGACAGACGGTACGAGCAGTACTTC. This sequence encodes CASSPLGWDRRYEQYF.

This chain uses TRBV5-6 with TRBJ2-3; tentative D call: TRBD2 (6 bases). V gave up 4 bases and J gave up 0 bases, with 15 bases separating them. This CDR3 region has 16 residues. Germline CDR1 SGHDT, CDR2 YYEEEE. DNA of the CDR3: TGTGCCAGCAGCGGCGGGATTCTCGGGAGCACAGATACGCAGTATTTT. Translation gives CASSGGILGSTDTQYF.